This entry is about one T cell receptor beta chain. Its antigen is as yet unknown. The data derive from a study of cytotoxic CD8 clonotypes in ibrutinib-treated CLL. Overall study findings and caveats: The study found clonality rose at ibrutinib response, then fell toward baseline at progression.

V dropped 1 base and J dropped 4; count of bases not matched to a gene: 3. The CDR3 loop spans 15 amino acids. CDR1 and CDR2 from the germline V gene are LNHNV and YYDKDF (reference sequence). Assay: immunoSEQ multiplex PCR; the TCRdb copy retains only in-frame clones and omits some. Among 200,000 or so clones listed, about three quarters were seen once. The clonotype was recovered from a human donor with chronic lymphocytic leukemia. V gene TRBV15 combines with J gene TRBJ2-7; 11 nucleotides agree with TRBD2. The sample in question was PBMCs, obtained after 12 months of ibrutinib treatment. CDR3 amino acids: CATSRGLAGTYEQYF. CDR3 bases: TGTGCCACCAGCAGAGGACTAGCGGGGACTTACGAGCAGTACTTC.